This TCR beta chain was observed in a study of blood T cell repertoires in COVID-19. On the study more broadly: Donors in the United States, Italy and Spain gave samples during acute or convalescent COVID-19. PBMCs, B-cell-depleted T cells, or T cells were the source of the cDNA or gDNA that made up the material.

The germline gives CDR1 SGHTA, CDR2 FQGTGA. J was trimmed by 2 bases and V by 8 bases; bases with no gene match: 11. The CDR3 spans 16 residues. In the original analysis: Estimation of nucleated cell counts relied on the amplification of reference gene primers. Using immunoSEQ multiplex PCR, the repertoire was profiled, and TCRdb retains in-frame clones only, with some absent. The DNA was the basis for D and trimming; V, J and clone size are from that table. The sample has roughly 280,000 clones, roughly 86% seen once. The clonotype comes from a man between 18 and 35 years old with active or convalescent COVID-19. Sequenced: peripheral blood. The chain links TRBV7-3 to TRBJ2-3; 9 bases agree with TRBD1. The DNA for the CDR3 is TGTGCCAGCCGAACTATCGGACAGGGGAACACAGATACGCAGTATTTT. Translating gives CASRTIGQGNTDTQYF.